Listed here are 2 T cell receptor beta chains from one sample, sequenced in a study of blood T cell repertoires in COVID-19. Sequenced by immunoSEQ multiplex PCR; TCRdb stores in-frame clones only, minus some. Here the sample spans tens of thousands of clones, roughly 89% being singletons. The source material was peripheral blood. These receptors all come from a human donor in a cohort sampled during active COVID-19.

The chain has TRBV11-2 and TRBJ2-1, with 10 bases that match TRBD1. After removal of 5 bases from V and 9 bases from J, the junction contained 7 bases not matched to a gene. Germline CDR1 is SGHAT and CDR2 is FQNNGV. This CDR3 contains 14 residues. CDR3 DNA sequence: TGTGCCAGCAGCCCCGGGGACAGGGGTATTGAGCAGTTCTTC. It yields the protein CASSPGDRGIEQFF.

The DNA of the CDR3 is TGTGCCAGCAGTTACGCCCAAGGGAGGGACGAGCAGTACTTC. Protein product: CASSYAQGRDEQYF. The chain is built from TRBV6-2 or TRBV6-3 and TRBJ2-7; TRBD2 matches 7 bases. The CDR3 totals 14 residues. CDR1 MNHEY and CDR2 SVGEGT come from the germline V gene. V shed 2 bases and J 5 bases; nucleotides not matched to a gene: 6.